This note documents a single TCR beta chain sequence. This clonotype was detected ten times or more. It has no known antigen specificity. No much larger clone is present one base from it, and per-base qualities are unavailable. These data originate in a study of T-cell reconstitution after alpha-beta-depleted transplantation in children (dated by TCRdb to 2015 to 2016). For the study in its entirety: Using TCR repertoire profiling, the study quantitatively followed how T-cell immune reconstitution unfolded in children after TCRalphabeta/CD19-depleted allogeneic hematopoietic cell transplantation.

The library came from PCR. Instrument on record: Illumina HiSeq 2500. To normalize quantification of the TCRbeta repertoire, the TCR libraries were built with molecular barcoding that relied on unique molecular identifiers. TCRdb reran the public reads through fastp at Q25 and MiXCR, keeping productive beta chains. Each CDR3 protein gets just one entry, which takes the most common genes and DNA from the rows behind it. Here the sample has fewer than 700,000 distinct CDR3 sequences; 10% to 15% occur a single time. The leading ten clones occupy about 2.2% of the sample. Overall results and qualifications from the work: Over the following months the frequencies of hyperexpanded clones went down, and after one year T-cell counts and TCRbeta diversity were mostly credited to newly produced T cells. The high TCRbeta diversity at day 60 in some patients was ascribed to recipient T cells and intrathymic progenitors that had survived conditioning. The apparently early alphabetaT-cell count recovery about two months after transplant was reportedly dependent on only several hundred rapidly expanded clones derived from non-depleted graft cells.

Sequences SQVTM (CDR1) and ANQGSEA (CDR2) are obtained from the germline V gene. Measured from the cysteine to the phenylalanine, the CDR3 is 16 residues long. Just the 48-base CDR3 DNA is kept, in frame starting at base 1. V loses 6 bases at its end and J loses 5 bases; junction bases beyond the gene matches: 16. The intended sense of this specimen's treatment or condition label: allogeneic hematopoietic cell transplantation with graft depleted of TCRalphabeta T cells and CD19 B cells. Transplant recipients were children who received TCRalphabeta/CD19-depleted allogeneic hematopoietic cell grafts. Sequencing was performed on PBMCs, mostly from graft donor cells, taken 360 days after TCRalphabeta/CD19-depleted stem cell transplant. Recombination connected TRBV29-1 to TRBJ2-1; TRBD2 fits 7 bases in the junction. The sequence was collected from a male patient aged 5 to 17 who had a stem cell transplant for acute myeloid leukemia, so the T cells may come from the graft donor. The DNA sequence reads TGCAGCGTGCCCCTTCCCCTAGTGGGAGGGAACAATGAGCAGTTCTTC. Translated, this is CSVPLPLVGGNNEQFF.